The clone carrying this T cell receptor beta chain was picked up many times. TCRdb re-analysed the PCR reads in MiXCR, keeping a single row per CDR3 protein. The sample comprises hundreds of thousands of distinct CDR3 sequences, 25% of which are singletons, and 0.78% rests with the top ten. This sample was included in a study of molecular identifiers for immune sequencing clone quantification. This CDR3 is built from 18 residues. From germline, CDR1 is LNHNV and CDR2 YYDKDF (reference sequence). V gave up 0 bases and J gave up 3 bases; unmatched junction bases: 9. Material for sequencing was naive CD8+ T cells from blood, with Jurkat cell RNA spiked in. Stated subset: FACS-sorted CD8+CD4-CCR7+CD45RA+ naive T cells. The V gene is TRBV15, the J gene TRBJ2-2; 8 bases are shared with TRBD1. The receptor comes from a human donor in good health. Some libraries in this study had Jurkat cell RNA spiked in. CDR3 in DNA: TGTGCCACCAGCAGAGATCGTGCGGGACAGGACTACACCGGGGAGCTGTTTTTT. Translated: CATSRDRAGQDYTGELFF.